What follows are 10 T cell receptor beta chains derived from one specimen sequenced in a study of blood T cell repertoires in COVID-19. Here immunoSEQ multiplex PCR was the method, and the copy in TCRdb shows in-frame clones only, minus some. The table lists fewer than 350,000 clones, approximately 86% of them singletons, with almost 9.5% in the top ten. Sequencing was performed on peripheral blood. These receptor sequences come from a man younger than 35 with active or convalescent COVID-19.

The chain recombines TRBV27 with TRBJ2-1; 13 bases are a match to TRBD2. The germline V gene encodes CDR1 MNHEY and CDR2 SMNVEV (reference sequence). V lost 5 bases to trimming and J lost 0 bases; unmatched junction nucleotides: 4. CDR3 size: 17 residues. CDR3 nucleotide sequence: TGTGCCAGCAGTCCTACTAGCGGGGGGGCCTCCTACAATGAGCAGTTCTTC. Its protein product is CASSPTSGGASYNEQFF.

V is TRBV7-2 and J is TRBJ1-6; 9 nucleotides align to TRBD1. The CDR3 covers 14 residues. V lost 3 bases, J lost 8 bases, and 2 bases stayed unmatched. CDR1 SGHTA and CDR2 FQGNSA come from the germline V gene. This CDR3 reads CASSFRDRDSPLHF. The CDR3 DNA follows: TGTGCCAGCAGCTTCCGGGACAGGGATTCACCCCTCCACTTT.

The genes are TRBV7-8 and TRBJ2-1; D may be TRBD2 (6 bases). The V gene's germline CDR1 is SGHVS and CDR2 FQNEAQ. V was trimmed by 3 bases and J by 12 bases, leaving 21 bases between them. The CDR3 consists of 15 residues. The DNA of the CDR3 is TGTGCCAGCAGCTTGACTCTGACTAGTCCATTTGGGCAGTTCTTC. Translation gives CASSLTLTSPFGQFF.

The J gene is TRBJ2-3, the V gene TRBV2; 10 bases fit TRBD2. V trimming: 8 bases; J trimming: 3 bases; junction bases outside the gene matches: 8. CDR1 is SNHLY and CDR2 is FYNNEI in the germline V gene. CDR3 length: 15 amino acids. The CDR3 protein is CASSRPSGGTDTQYF. In DNA form, the CDR3 reads TGTGCCAGCTCCCGGCCTAGCGGGGGAACAGATACGCAGTATTTT.

The chain recombines TRBV21-1 with TRBJ1-4. TRBV21-1 is shown as a pseudogene. CDR3 length equals 15 residues. This chain's CDR3 is CASTYRPGRGEKLFF. DNA for the CDR3: TGTGCCAGCACCTACCGGCCCGGGAGGGGTGAAAAACTGTTTTTT.

V and J are TRBV7-8 and TRBJ1-3; 7 nucleotides line up with TRBD1. Unmatched junction bases numbered 16, after V lost 5 bases and J lost 3 bases. There are 18 residues in the CDR3. CDR1 SGHVS and CDR2 FQNEAQ come from the germline V gene. The CDR3 region is CASSLSSATGYSGNTIYF. The DNA for the CDR3 is TGTGCCAGCAGCCTATCATCCGCGACAGGGTATAGTGGAAACACCATATATTTT.

The rearrangement links TRBV11-2 to TRBJ1-1; no clear D gene. Germline CDR1 is SGHAT and CDR2 is FQNNGV. This CDR3 comprises 14 residues. Trimming stripped 2 bases from V and 4 bases from J, with 11 bases between. CDR3 DNA sequence: TGTGCCAGCAGCTTACCCCTTAGTGTCACTGAAGCTTTCTTT. Amino acids: CASSLPLSVTEAFF.

This sequence joins TRBV12-3 or TRBV12-4 and TRBJ2-5; D is unclear. Trimming pared 6 bases from V and 4 bases from J, leaving 9 bases between. This CDR3 is 12 amino acids long. Here the CDR3 reads CASSPTGETQYF. In DNA form, the CDR3 reads TGTGCCAGCAGCCCCACCGGAGAGACCCAGTACTTC.

The V gene is TRBV7-2, the J gene TRBJ1-2, with D tentatively TRBD1 (6 bases). This CDR3 is built from 14 residues. Germline-derived CDR1 and CDR2 are SGHTA and FQGNSA. The ends were cut back, 4 bases at V and 7 bases at J, with 16 bases in the middle. CDR3 DNA: TGTGCCAGCAGCTCAAACGACAGGCTCGCTGGCTACACCTTC. Protein sequence: CASSSNDRLAGYTF.

J is TRBJ1-3 and V is TRBV4-1, with D possibly matching TRBD1 (6 bases). Deletions cut 5 bases from V and 2 bases from J, with 10 bases between. This CDR3 has 14 residues. Germline V lookup: CDR1 MGHRA, CDR2 YSYEKL. The CDR3 sequence: CASSAPGAGNTIYF. The DNA of the CDR3 is TGCGCCAGCAGCGCCCCAGGGGCTGGAAACACCATATATTTT.